The rows below give T cell receptor beta chains drawn from one sample of a study of blood T cell repertoires in COVID-19. The protocol was immunoSEQ multiplex PCR, while the TCRdb copy is restricted to in-frame clones and leaves out a portion. The sample includes 250,000 or so clones, 89% of them seen just once. The sample consisted of peripheral blood. The origin of the receptors is a woman aged 40 to 55 who had recovered from COVID-19. The CDR3 runs from the conserved cysteine through the conserved F or W. Each record gives: J gene, V gene, clone size, D gene, CDR3 DNA, CDR3 protein. The D gene is left open where the match is weak. Clone size is shown for a subset of rows, as once, few, many or a class of expanded clone.

>TRBJ2-5|TRBV7-3|NA|TRBD2
TGTGCCAGCACCCCCCGCGGGCTAGCGGGCGAGACCCAGTACTTC
CASTPRGLAGETQYF
>TRBJ1-1|TRBV29-1|NA|TRBD1
TGCAGCGTGGCTCGGACAGGGGGCCACACTGAAGCTTTCTTT
CSVARTGGHTEAFF
>TRBJ2-1|TRBV24-1|NA|TRBD2
TGTGCCACCAGTGATTTTTTAACTAGCGGGACCAATGAGCAGTTCTTC
CATSDFLTSGTNEQFF
>TRBJ2-3|TRBV6-2/TRBV6-3|NA|NA
TGTGCCAGCAGTTACTCTAGCCTCGACACAGATACGCAGTATTTT
CASSYSSLDTDTQYF
>TRBJ2-5|TRBV7-9|NA|NA
TGTGCCAGCAGCTTAGGAGCAGGGCCTCAAGAGACCCAGTACTTC
CASSLGAGPQETQYF
>TRBJ2-3|TRBV29-1|once|NA
TGCAGCGTTGAGAAGCGGGGCACAGATACGCAGTATTTT
CSVEKRGTDTQYF
>TRBJ1-4|TRBV5-4|few|NA
TGTGCCAGCAGCACCGGGGGGTTGAATGAAAAACTGTTTTTT
CASSTGGLNEKLFF
>TRBJ2-1|TRBV11-2|NA|NA
TGTGCCAGCAGCTTAGTAGCGGAGTGGTACAATGAGCAGTTCTTC
CASSLVAEWYNEQFF
>TRBJ2-2|TRBV12-3/TRBV12-4|NA|NA
TGTGCCAGCATAGGGGGTTGGGGCGGGGAGCTGTTTTTT
CASIGGWGGELFF
>TRBJ1-1|TRBV6-5|NA|NA
TGTGCCAGCAGCGATCTTAGGCAGGGCGACACTGAAGCTTTCTTT
CASSDLRQGDTEAFF
>TRBJ2-7|TRBV19|NA|TRBD2
TGTGCCAGTAGTGACCGCTCTAGCGGGGGCTACGAGCAGTACTTC
CASSDRSSGGYEQYF
>TRBJ2-1|TRBV30|NA|TRBD2
TGTGCCTGGAGTAAACGTGGCGGGAGGTTCAATGAGCAGTTCTTC
CAWSKRGGRFNEQFF
>TRBJ2-1|TRBV7-9|NA|NA
TGTGCCAGCAGCTTAAAAGCCAGAGAGGTCAATGAGCAGTTCTTC
CASSLKAREVNEQFF
>TRBJ2-7|TRBV29-1|NA|TRBD1
TGCAGCGTTGTAGGGGGCTTGAGCTACGAGCAGTACTTC
CSVVGGLSYEQYF
>TRBJ2-7|TRBV4-2|many|NA
TGTGCCAGCAGCCAAGATAGAGTAGAAAGCTCCTACGAGCAGTACTTC
CASSQDRVESSYEQYF
>TRBJ2-5|TRBV5-1|NA|TRBD1
TGCGCCAGCAGGACAGGGAGCCAAGAGACCCAGTACTTC
CASRTGSQETQYF
>TRBJ2-1|TRBV12-3/TRBV12-4|NA|NA
TGTGCCAGCAGTCCATCCAATGAGCAGTTCTTC
CASSPSNEQFF
>TRBJ2-5|TRBV24-1|NA|NA
TGTGCCACCAGTGAGTCCCGGGGGACCCAGTACTTC
CATSESRGTQYF
>TRBJ2-2|TRBV2|NA|NA
TGTGCCAGCAGGATCTTAGCCCCCGGGGAGCTGTTTTTT
CASRILAPGELFF
>TRBJ2-5|TRBV30|NA|TRBD2
TGTGCCTGGGCTAGCGGGGGGTTGGAGACCCAGTACTTC
CAWASGGLETQYF
>TRBJ2-1|TRBV11-3|NA|TRBD2
TGTGCCAGCAGCTTAGAGGGACTAGCTGTCTCCTACAATGAGCAGTTCTTC
CASSLEGLAVSYNEQFF
>TRBJ2-3|TRBV10-3|NA|TRBD2
TGTGCCATCAAGTCCCTAGCGGGGAGTACAGATACGCAGTATTTT
CAIKSLAGSTDTQYF
>TRBJ2-4|TRBV30|NA|TRBD2
TGTGCCTGGAATGCGGGGGAGGACATTCAGTACTTC
CAWNAGEDIQYF
>TRBJ1-1|TRBV18|NA|NA
TGTGCCAGCTCACCGAGAATAGTGGAACAGACTGAAGCTTTCTTT
CASSPRIVEQTEAFF
>TRBJ2-3|TRBV11-2|once|NA
TGTGCCAGCAGCCTTCGTTTGAGCACAGATACGCAGTATTTT
CASSLRLSTDTQYF
>TRBJ1-1|TRBV5-1|NA|TRBD1
TGCGCCAGCAGCTTGGACAGGGGGAGCACTGAAGCTTTCTTT
CASSLDRGSTEAFF
>TRBJ2-3|TRBV5-6|NA|TRBD1
TGTGCCAGCAGCCGGGACAGGGGGCGCGCAGATACGCAGTATTTT
CASSRDRGRADTQYF
>TRBJ2-1|TRBV7-9|NA|TRBD2
TGTGCCAGCAGCTTTCCTAGCGGGGGGAATGAGCAGTTCTTC
CASSFPSGGNEQFF
>TRBJ1-2|TRBV19|NA|TRBD1
TGTGCCAGTAGTACTGACAGGGGCGACTATGGCTACACCTTC
CASSTDRGDYGYTF
>TRBJ2-5|TRBV2|NA|TRBD2
TGTGCCAGCGACCGGGACGGGGGGCAAGAGACCCAGTACTTC
CASDRDGGQETQYF
>TRBJ2-7|TRBV4-1|NA|TRBD2
TGCGCCAGCAGCCAAGAGGCGGGACTAGCGGGGGGGCCCTACGAGCAGTACTTC
CASSQEAGLAGGPYEQYF
>TRBJ1-4|TRBV15|NA|NA
TGTGCCACCAGCAGGTCGGCAGGGATTGAAAAACTGTTTTTT
CATSRSAGIEKLFF
>TRBJ1-3|TRBV29-1|NA|TRBD1
TGCAGCGCTCAGACAGGGTTTCAGGGAAACACCATATATTTT
CSAQTGFQGNTIYF
>TRBJ2-3|TRBV10-2|NA|NA
TGCGCCAGCAGTGACAGGGGGGCAGATACGCAGTATTTT
CASSDRGADTQYF
>TRBJ1-5|TRBV19|NA|NA
TGTGCCAGTAGTAGCGGGCCGGGGCCCCAGCATTTT
CASSSGPGPQHF
>TRBJ2-7|TRBV7-3|NA|TRBD1
TGTGCCAGCAGCCGTTCAACAGGGGCCGAGCAGTACTTC
CASSRSTGAEQYF
>TRBJ2-7|TRBV9|NA|NA
TGTGCCAGCAGCCCATTTGGGGCCTCCTACGAGCAGTACTTC
CASSPFGASYEQYF
>TRBJ2-7|TRBV28|NA|NA
TGTGCCAGCGGCTCTGGGGCTTCCTACGAGCAGTACTTC
CASGSGASYEQYF
>TRBJ2-6|TRBV6-5|NA|TRBD1
TGTGCCAGCGGACAGGGACCCGGGGCCAACGTCCTGACTTTC
CASGQGPGANVLTF
>TRBJ1-2|TRBV19|NA|NA
TGTGCCAGTAGTATTGGTGGCAGATACTATGGCTACACCTTC
CASSIGGRYYGYTF
>TRBJ2-7|TRBV5-4|NA|TRBD1
TGTGCCAGCAGCCCCCGGGACAGAGCTAACTACGAGCAGTACTTC
CASSPRDRANYEQYF
>TRBJ2-5|TRBV12-3/TRBV12-4|NA|NA
TGTGCCATCTTCGACAGTGGCCAAGAGACCCAGTACTTC
CAIFDSGQETQYF
>TRBJ1-1|TRBV7-2|NA|NA
TGTGCCAGCAGATCTGGACAACTCATGAACACTGAAGCTTTCTTT
CASRSGQLMNTEAFF
>TRBJ2-2|TRBV5-1|NA|TRBD2
TGCGCCAGCAGCTATGCTAGCGGGGCGAACACCGGGGAGCTGTTTTTT
CASSYASGANTGELFF
>TRBJ2-1|TRBV24-1|NA|TRBD2
TGTGCCACCAGTTCCGGGACTAGCACTAGCTCCTACAATGAGCAGTTCTTC
CATSSGTSTSSYNEQFF
>TRBJ2-1|TRBV3-1/TRBV3-2|NA|TRBD2
TGTGCCAGCAGCCGGCGGGGGGCTTTTTCCTACAATGAGCAGTTCTTC
CASSRRGAFSYNEQFF
>TRBJ2-2|TRBV7-9|NA|TRBD2
TGTGCCAGCACGAGCGGGAGTTTTGCGAACACCGGGGAGCTGTTTTTT
CASTSGSFANTGELFF
>TRBJ1-2|TRBV3-1/TRBV3-2|NA|NA
TGTGCCAGCAGCCAAGCACAGGGCCATAACTATGGCTACACCTTC
CASSQAQGHNYGYTF
>TRBJ1-1|TRBV29-1|NA|NA
TGCAGCGTTGCTGACAGCCCTGAAGCTTTCTTT
CSVADSPEAFF
>TRBJ1-1|TRBV11-3|NA|TRBD1
TGTGCCAGCAGCGCCCGGGACAGGGGGTTCACTGAAGCTTTCTTT
CASSARDRGFTEAFF
>TRBJ1-5|TRBV2|NA|NA
TGTGCCAGCAGTGATGTGACAGGACGGCCCCAGCATTTT
CASSDVTGRPQHF
>TRBJ1-1|TRBV6-2/TRBV6-3|NA|NA
TGTGCCAGCAGTTACGAGGCTCACACTGAAGCTTTCTTT
CASSYEAHTEAFF
>TRBJ2-1|TRBV2|NA|NA
TGTGCCAGCAGTCAGGCGGGGCGGAGCTCCTACAATGAGCAGTTCTTC
CASSQAGRSSYNEQFF
>TRBJ2-1|TRBV5-1|NA|NA
TGCGCCAGCAGCCCACACCATGAGCAGTTCTTC
CASSPHHEQFF
>TRBJ2-5|TRBV11-2|NA|TRBD1
TGTGCCAGCAGCCCCCAGGGACAGGGACAAGAGACCCAGTACTTC
CASSPQGQGQETQYF
>TRBJ1-1|TRBV29-1|NA|TRBD1
TGCAGCGTCAGGGGGAGTGCTGAAGCTTTCTTT
CSVRGSAEAFF
>TRBJ2-3|TRBV5-4|NA|TRBD2
TGTGCCAGCAGCGGATCACTAGCGGGGGAAGCAGATACGCAGTATTTT
CASSGSLAGEADTQYF
>TRBJ1-6|TRBV19|NA|TRBD1
TGTGCCAGTAGTAAGCTTGAGTGGGACAGGGCTGCACCCCTCCACTTT
CASSKLEWDRAAPLHF
>TRBJ1-2|TRBV6-6|once|NA
TGTGCCAGCAGCCGGGGGGGCAGGGACTATGGCTACACCTTC
CASSRGGRDYGYTF
>TRBJ1-5|TRBV11-2|NA|NA
TGTGCCAGCAGCTTAGAGACAAGGAATAATCAGCCCCAGCATTTT
CASSLETRNNQPQHF